This T cell receptor beta chain was identified during a study of blood T cell repertoires in COVID-19. Study-level information: COVID-19 samples collected from the United States, Italy and Spain covered acute and convalescent phases. T cells, B-cell-depleted T cells, or PBMCs supplied cDNA or gDNA.

This clone was detected only once. In the source study's methods: Researchers report that nucleated cell counts were estimated from reference gene primer amplification. Sequencing was performed with immunoSEQ multiplex PCR; in TCRdb, only in-frame clones are kept and a portion is missing. V and J calls and clone size come straight from that table; D and trimming were deduced from the DNA. The sample records 200,000 or so clones, just over 85% being singletons. The V and J ends lost 6 bases and 6 bases, in that order; junction bases with no gene match: 15. Germline V gene data show CDR1 as KGHSH and CDR2 as LQKENI. This CDR3 spans 19 amino acids.

The sequenced material came from peripheral blood. This clonotype originated in a man aged 50-60 years with acute or convalescent COVID-19. J is TRBJ2-1 and V is TRBV18; the match to TRBD2 covers 15 bases. The CDR3 here is CASSLWTSGGAVLGNEQFF. CDR3 coding DNA: TGTGCCAGCTCCCTATGGACTAGCGGGGGGGCTGTCCTCGGCAATGAGCAGTTCTTC.